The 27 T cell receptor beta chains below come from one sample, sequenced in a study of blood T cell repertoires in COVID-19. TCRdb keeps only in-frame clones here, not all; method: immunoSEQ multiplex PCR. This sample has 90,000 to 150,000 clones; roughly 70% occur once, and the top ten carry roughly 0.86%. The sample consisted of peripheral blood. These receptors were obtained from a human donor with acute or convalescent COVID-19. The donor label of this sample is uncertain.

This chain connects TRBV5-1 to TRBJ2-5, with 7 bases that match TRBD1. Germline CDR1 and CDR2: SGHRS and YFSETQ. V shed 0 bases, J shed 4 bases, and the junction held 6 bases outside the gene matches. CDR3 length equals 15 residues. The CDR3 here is CASSLGQGVPETQYF. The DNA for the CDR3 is TGCGCCAGCAGCTTGGGCCAGGGGGTTCCAGAGACCCAGTACTTC.

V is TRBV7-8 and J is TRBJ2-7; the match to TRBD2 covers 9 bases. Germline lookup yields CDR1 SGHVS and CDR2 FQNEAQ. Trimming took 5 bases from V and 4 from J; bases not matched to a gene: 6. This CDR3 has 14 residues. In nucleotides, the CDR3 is TGTGCCAGCAGCCCGCGGGAGGGGCCGTACGAGCAGTACGTC. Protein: CASSPREGPYEQYV.

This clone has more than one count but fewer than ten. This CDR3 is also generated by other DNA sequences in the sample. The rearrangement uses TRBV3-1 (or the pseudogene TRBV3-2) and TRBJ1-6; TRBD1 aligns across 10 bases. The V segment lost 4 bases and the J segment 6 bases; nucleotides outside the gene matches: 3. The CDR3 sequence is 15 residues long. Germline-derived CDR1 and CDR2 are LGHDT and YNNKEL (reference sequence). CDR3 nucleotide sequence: TGTGCCAGCAGCCGGGGGACAGGGGTTAATTCACCCCTCCACTTT. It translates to CASSRGTGVNSPLHF.

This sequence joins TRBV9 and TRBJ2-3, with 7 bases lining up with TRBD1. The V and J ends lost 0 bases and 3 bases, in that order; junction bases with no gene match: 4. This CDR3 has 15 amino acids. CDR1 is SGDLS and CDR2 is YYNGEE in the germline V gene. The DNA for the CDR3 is TGTGCCAGCAGCGTAGTGGGACAGCCTACAGATACGCAGTATTTT. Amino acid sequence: CASSVVGQPTDTQYF.

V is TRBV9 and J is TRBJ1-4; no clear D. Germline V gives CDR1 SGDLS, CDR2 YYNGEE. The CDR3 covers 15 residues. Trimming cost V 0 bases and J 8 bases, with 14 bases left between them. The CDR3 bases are TGTGCCAGCAGCGTAGCTGCGGGAATGGGGGAAAAACTGTTTTTT. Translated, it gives CASSVAAGMGEKLFF.

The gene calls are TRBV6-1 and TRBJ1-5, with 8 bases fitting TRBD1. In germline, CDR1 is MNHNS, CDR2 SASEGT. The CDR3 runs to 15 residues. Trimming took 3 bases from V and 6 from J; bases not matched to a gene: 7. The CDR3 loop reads CASSDTDRGSQPQHF. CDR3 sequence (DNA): TGTGCCAGCAGTGATACAGACAGGGGTAGTCAGCCCCAGCATTTT.

The CDR3 protein is CASRVTSGQETQYF. In nucleotides, the CDR3 is TGTGCCAGCAGAGTTACTAGCGGGCAAGAGACCCAGTACTTC. This chain links TRBV2 with TRBJ2-5, with 9 positions matching TRBD2. CDR3 size: 14 residues. CDR1 is SNHLY and CDR2 is FYNNEI in the germline V gene. Losses at the gene ends were 6 bases for V and 2 bases for J; bases not matched to a gene: 4.

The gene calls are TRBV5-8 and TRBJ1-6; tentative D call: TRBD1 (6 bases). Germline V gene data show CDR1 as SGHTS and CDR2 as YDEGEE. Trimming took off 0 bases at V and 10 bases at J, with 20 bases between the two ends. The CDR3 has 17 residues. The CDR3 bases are TGTGCCAGCAGCTTGGGGCAGGGGTCCCCGATCAGGTCACCCCTCCACTTT. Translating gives CASSLGQGSPIRSPLHF.

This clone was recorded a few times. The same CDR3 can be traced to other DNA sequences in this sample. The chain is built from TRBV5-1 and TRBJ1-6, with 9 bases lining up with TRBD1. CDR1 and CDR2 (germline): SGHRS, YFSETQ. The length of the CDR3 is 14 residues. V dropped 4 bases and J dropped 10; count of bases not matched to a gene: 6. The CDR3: CASSGGQGNSPLHF. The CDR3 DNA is TGCGCCAGCAGCGGGGGACAGGGCAACTCACCCCTCCACTTT.

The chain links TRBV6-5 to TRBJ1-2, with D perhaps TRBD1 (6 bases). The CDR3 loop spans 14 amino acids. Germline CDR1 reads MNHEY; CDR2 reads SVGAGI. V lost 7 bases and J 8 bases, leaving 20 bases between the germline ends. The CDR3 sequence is CASTRPDVQGGYTF. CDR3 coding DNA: TGTGCCAGCACCCGCCCGGACGTTCAGGGGGGCTACACCTTC.

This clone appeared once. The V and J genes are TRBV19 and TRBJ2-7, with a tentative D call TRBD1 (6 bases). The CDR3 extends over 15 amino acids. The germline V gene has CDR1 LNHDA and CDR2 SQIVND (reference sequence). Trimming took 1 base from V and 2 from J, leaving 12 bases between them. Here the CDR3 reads CASSIGWDTPYEQYF. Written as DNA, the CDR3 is TGTGCCAGTAGTATAGGATGGGACACTCCCTACGAGCAGTACTTC.

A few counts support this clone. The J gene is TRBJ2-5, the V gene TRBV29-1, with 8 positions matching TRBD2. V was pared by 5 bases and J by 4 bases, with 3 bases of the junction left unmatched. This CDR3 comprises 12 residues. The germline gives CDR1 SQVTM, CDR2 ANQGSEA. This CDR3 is CSVREGRETQYF. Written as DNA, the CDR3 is TGCAGCGTTCGGGAGGGGCGAGAGACCCAGTACTTC.

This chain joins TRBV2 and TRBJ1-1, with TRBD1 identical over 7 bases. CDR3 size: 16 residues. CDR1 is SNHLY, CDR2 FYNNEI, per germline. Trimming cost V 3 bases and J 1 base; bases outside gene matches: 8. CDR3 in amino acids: CASSDAIEGANTEAFF. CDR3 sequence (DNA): TGTGCCAGCAGTGACGCCATAGAGGGGGCGAACACTGAAGCTTTCTTT. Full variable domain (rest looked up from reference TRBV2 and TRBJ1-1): EPEVTQTPSHQVTQMGQEVILRCVPISNHLYFYWYRQILGQKVEFLVSFYNNEISEKSEIFDDQFSVERPDGSNFTLKIRSTKLEDSAMYFCASSDAIEGANTEAFFGQGTRLTVV.

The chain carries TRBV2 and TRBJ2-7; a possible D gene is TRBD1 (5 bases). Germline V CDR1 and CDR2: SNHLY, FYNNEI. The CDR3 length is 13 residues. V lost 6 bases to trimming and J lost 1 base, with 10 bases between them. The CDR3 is CASSLTASYEQYV. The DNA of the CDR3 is TGTGCCAGCAGCCTGACAGCGTCCTACGAGCAGTACGTC.

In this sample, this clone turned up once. The DNA for the CDR3 is TGTGCCAGCAGCCCGGGACAGGGGAGTCGAGAGACCCAGTACTTC. Amino acids: CASSPGQGSRETQYF. This rearrangement joins TRBV7-8 to TRBJ2-5, with TRBD1 identical over 10 bases. The V gene end was trimmed by 5 bases and the J gene end by 4 bases; junction bases not matched to a gene: 7. The CDR3 covers 15 residues. CDR1 is SGHVS and CDR2 is FQNEAQ in the germline V gene.

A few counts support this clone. CDR3 in amino acids: CASSLWTGDEQYV. The CDR3 nucleotides are TGTGCCAGCAGCTTATGGACAGGGGACGAGCAGTACGTC. The chain links TRBV11-2 to TRBJ2-7; 9 bases are shared with TRBD1. This CDR3 is 13 amino acids long. Trimming took 2 bases from V and 5 from J; bases not matched to a gene: 1. Germline CDR1 and CDR2: SGHAT and FQNNGV.

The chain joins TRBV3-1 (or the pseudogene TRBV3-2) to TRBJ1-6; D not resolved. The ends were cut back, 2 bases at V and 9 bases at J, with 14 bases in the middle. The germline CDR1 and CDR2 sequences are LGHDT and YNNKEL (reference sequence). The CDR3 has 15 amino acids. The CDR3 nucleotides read TGTGCCAGCAGCCAAATCCGACGGAGGAGTTCACCCCTCCACTTT. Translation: CASSQIRRRSSPLHF.

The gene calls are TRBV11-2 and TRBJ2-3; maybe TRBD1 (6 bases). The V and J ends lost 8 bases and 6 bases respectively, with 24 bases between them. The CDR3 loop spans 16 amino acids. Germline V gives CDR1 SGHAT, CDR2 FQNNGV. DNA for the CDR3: TGTGCCAGCGGGTCGGGTGCAGGGGAACCGCGTGATACGCAGTATTTT. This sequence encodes CASGSGAGEPRDTQYF.

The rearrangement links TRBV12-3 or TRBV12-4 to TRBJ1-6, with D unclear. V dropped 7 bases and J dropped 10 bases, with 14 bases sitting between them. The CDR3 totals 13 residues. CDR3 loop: CASKRQVYSPLHF. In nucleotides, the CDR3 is TGTGCCAGCAAAAGACAAGTGTACTCACCCCTCCACTTT.

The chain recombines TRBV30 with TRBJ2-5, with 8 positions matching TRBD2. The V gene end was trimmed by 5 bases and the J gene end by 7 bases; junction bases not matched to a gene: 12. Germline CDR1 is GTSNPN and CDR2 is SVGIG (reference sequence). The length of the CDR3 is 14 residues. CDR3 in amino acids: CAWGTGGVSGTQYF. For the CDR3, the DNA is TGTGCCTGGGGGACCGGGGGGGTCTCGGGGACCCAGTACTTC. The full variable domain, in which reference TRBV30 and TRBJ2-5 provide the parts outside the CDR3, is SQTIHQWPATLVQPVGSPLSLECTVEGTSNPNLYWYRQAAGRGLQLLFYSVGIGQISSEVPQNLSASRPQDRQFILSSKKLLLSDSGFYLCAWGTGGVSGTQYFGPGTRLLVL.

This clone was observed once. CDR3 sequence reads: CASSEATGGPYEQYV. The CDR3 DNA sequence: TGTGCCAGCAGTGAAGCGACAGGGGGCCCCTACGAGCAGTACGTC. The rearrangement links TRBV2 to TRBJ2-7; the match to TRBD1 covers 10 bases. Germline V gene lookup returns CDR1 SNHLY and CDR2 FYNNEI. Unmatched junction bases numbered 1, after V lost 0 bases and J lost 2 bases. The CDR3 is 15 amino acids.

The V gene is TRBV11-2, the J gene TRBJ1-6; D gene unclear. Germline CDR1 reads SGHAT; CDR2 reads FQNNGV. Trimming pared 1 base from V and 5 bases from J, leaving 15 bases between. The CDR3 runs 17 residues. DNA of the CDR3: TGTGCCAGCAGCTTAGGGCGGACTGGGGTTCATAATTCACCCCTCCACTTT. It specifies CASSLGRTGVHNSPLHF.

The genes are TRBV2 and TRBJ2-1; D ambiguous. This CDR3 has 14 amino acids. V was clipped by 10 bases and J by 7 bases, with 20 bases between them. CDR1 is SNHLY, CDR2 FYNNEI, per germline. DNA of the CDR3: TGTGCCATCCGTCGAGGCCGTCTAGAGAATGAGCAGTTCTTC. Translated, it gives CAIRRGRLENEQFF.

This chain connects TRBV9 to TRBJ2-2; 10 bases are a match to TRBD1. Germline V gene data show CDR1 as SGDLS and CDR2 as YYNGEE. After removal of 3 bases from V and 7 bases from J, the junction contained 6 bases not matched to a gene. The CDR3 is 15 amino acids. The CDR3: CASSEQTGGHGELFF. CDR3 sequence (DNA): TGTGCCAGCAGCGAACAGACAGGGGGCCACGGGGAGCTGTTTTTT. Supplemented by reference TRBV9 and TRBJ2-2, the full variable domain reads DSGVTQTPKHLITATGQRVTLRCSPRSGDLSVYWYQQSLDQGLQFLIQYYNGEERAKGNILERFSAQQFPDLHSELNLSSLELGDSALYFCASSEQTGGHGELFFGEGSRLTVL.

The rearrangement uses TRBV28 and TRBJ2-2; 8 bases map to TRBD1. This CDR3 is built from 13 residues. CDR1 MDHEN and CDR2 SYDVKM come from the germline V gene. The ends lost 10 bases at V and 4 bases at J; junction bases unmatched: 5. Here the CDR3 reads CATGQGSTGELFF. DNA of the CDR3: TGTGCCACTGGACAGGGTAGCACCGGGGAGCTGTTTTTT.

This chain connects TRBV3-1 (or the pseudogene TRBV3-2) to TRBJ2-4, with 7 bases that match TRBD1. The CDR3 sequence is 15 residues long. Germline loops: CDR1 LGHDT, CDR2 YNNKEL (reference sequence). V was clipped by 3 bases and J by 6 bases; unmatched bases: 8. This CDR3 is CASSQFRDSRNIQYF. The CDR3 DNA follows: TGTGCCAGCAGCCAGTTCCGGGACAGTAGAAACATTCAGTACTTC.

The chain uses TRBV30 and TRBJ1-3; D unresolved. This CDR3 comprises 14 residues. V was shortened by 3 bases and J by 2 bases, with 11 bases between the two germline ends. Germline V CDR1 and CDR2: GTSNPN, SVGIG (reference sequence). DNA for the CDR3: TGTGCCTGGAGCGGCGGACTGACTGGAAACACCATATATTTT. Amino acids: CAWSGGLTGNTIYF.